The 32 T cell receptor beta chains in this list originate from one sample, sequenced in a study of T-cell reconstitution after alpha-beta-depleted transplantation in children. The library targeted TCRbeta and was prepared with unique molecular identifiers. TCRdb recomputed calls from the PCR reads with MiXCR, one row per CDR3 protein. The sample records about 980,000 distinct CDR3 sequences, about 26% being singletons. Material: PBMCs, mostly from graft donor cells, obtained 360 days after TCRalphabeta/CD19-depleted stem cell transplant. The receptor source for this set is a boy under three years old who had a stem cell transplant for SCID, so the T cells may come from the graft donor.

CDR3 coding DNA: TGTGCCAGCAGCACCGAGCGGGGCGCTATAACCACAGATACGCAGTATTTT. Its protein is CASSTERGAITTDTQYF. V is TRBV11-2 and J is TRBJ2-3, with 7 bases aligning to TRBD2. With 5 bases clipped from V and 2 bases from J, the junction kept 13 bases outside the gene matches. Germline assignment: CDR1 SGHAT and CDR2 FQNNGV. The CDR3 length is 17 residues.

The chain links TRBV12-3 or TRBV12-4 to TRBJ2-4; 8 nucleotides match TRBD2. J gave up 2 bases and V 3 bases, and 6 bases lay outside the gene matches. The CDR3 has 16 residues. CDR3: CASSFPGGAPKNIQYF. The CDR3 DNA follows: TGTGCCAGCAGTTTCCCCGGGGGGGCTCCCAAAAACATTCAGTACTTC.

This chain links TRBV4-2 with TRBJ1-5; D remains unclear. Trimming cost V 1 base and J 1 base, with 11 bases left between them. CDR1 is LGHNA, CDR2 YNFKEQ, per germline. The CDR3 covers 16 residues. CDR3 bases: TGTGCCAGCAGCCAAGGCCTAAGGATCAGCAATCAGCCCCAGCATTTT. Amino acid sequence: CASSQGLRISNQPQHF.

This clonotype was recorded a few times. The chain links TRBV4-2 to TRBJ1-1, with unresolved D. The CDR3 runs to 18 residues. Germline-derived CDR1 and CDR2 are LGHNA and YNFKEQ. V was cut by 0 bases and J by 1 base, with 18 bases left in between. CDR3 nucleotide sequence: TGTGCCAGCAGCCAAGATCTTTTGGCAGCACGGCCGAACACTGAAGCTTTCTTT. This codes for CASSQDLLAARPNTEAFF.

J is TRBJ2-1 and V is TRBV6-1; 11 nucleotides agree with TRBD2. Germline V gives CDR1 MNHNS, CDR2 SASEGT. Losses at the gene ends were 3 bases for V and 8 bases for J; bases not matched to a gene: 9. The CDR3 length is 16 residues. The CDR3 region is CASSDRPLAGGDEQFF. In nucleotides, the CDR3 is TGTGCCAGCAGTGATAGGCCCCTAGCGGGGGGCGATGAGCAGTTCTTC.

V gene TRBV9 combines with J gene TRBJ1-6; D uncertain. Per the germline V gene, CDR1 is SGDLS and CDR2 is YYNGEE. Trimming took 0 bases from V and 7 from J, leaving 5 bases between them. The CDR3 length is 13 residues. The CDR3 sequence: CASSVELNSPLHF. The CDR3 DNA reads TGTGCCAGCAGCGTAGAACTCAATTCACCCCTCCACTTT.

CDR3 coding DNA: TGCGCCAGCAGCTCCCCTGCCCGGCAGGACATTCAGTACTTC. Translated: CASSSPARQDIQYF. The rearrangement joins TRBV5-1 to TRBJ2-4; D unresolved. V dropped 3 bases and J dropped 8 bases, with 15 bases sitting between them. The germline V gene has CDR1 SGHRS and CDR2 YFSETQ. This CDR3 comprises 14 residues.

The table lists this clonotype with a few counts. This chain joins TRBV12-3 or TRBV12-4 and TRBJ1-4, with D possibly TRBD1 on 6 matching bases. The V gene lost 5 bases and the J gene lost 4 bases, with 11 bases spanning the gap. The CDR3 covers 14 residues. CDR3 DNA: TGTGCCAGCAGTCCCGACAGGTTTAATGAAAAACTGTTTTTT. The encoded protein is CASSPDRFNEKLFF.

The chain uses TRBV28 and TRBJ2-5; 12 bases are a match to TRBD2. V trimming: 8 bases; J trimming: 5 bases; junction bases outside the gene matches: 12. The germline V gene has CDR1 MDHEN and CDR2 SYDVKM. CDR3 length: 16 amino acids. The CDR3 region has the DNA TGTGCCAGCTCACGGCTAGCGGGGGGGCCAAGCGAGACCCAGTACTTC. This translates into CASSRLAGGPSETQYF.

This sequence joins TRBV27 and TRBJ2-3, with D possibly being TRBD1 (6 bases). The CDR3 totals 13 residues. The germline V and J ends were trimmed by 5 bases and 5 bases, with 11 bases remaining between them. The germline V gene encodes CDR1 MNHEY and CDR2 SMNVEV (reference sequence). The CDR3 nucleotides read TGTGCCAGCAGTACCCGAGGGGGAGATACGCAGTATTTT. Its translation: CASSTRGGDTQYF.

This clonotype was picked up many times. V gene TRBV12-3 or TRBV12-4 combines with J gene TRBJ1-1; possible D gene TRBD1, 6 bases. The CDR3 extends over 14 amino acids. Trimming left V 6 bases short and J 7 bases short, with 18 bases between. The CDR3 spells CASSPPGGRVEAFF. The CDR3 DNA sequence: TGTGCCAGCAGCCCACCCGGGGGCAGGGTTGAAGCTTTCTTT.

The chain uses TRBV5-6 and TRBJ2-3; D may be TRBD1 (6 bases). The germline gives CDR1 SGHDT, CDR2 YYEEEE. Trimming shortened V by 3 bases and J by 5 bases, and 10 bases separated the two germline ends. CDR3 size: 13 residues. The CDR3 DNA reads TGTGCCAGCAGCTCCGCAGGGGAAGATACGCAGTATTTT. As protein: CASSSAGEDTQYF.

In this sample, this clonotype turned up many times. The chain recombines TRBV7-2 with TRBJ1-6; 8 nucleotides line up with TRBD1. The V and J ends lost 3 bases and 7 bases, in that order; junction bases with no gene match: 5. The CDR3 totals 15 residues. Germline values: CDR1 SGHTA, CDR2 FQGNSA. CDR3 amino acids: CASSLAGGQNSPLHF. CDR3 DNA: TGTGCCAGCAGCTTGGCAGGGGGCCAGAATTCACCCCTCCACTTT. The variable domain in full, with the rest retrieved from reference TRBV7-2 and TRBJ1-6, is GAGVSQSPSNKVTEKGKDVELRCDPISGHTALYWYRQSLGQGLEFLIYFQGNSAPDKSGLPSDRFSAERTGGSVSTLTIQRTQQEDSAVYLCASSLAGGQNSPLHFGNGTRLTVT.

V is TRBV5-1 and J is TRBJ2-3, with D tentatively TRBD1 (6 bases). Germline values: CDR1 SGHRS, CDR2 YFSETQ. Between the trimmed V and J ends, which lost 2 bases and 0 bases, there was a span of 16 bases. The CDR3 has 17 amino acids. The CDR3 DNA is TGCGCCAGCAGCTTCTACGGACAGATCGTTAGCACAGATACGCAGTATTTT. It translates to CASSFYGQIVSTDTQYF.

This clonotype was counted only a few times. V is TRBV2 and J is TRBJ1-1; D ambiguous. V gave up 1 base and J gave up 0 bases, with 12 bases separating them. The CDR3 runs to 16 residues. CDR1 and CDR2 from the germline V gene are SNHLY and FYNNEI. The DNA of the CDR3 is TGTGCCAGCAGTGAAGAGGAGCAGGCGATGAACACTGAAGCTTTCTTT. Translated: CASSEEEQAMNTEAFF.

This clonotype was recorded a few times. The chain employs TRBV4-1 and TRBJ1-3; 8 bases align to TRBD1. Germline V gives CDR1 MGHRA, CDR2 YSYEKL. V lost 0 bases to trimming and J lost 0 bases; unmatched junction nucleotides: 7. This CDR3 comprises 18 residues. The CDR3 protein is CASSQEWVTGGSGNTIYF. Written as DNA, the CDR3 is TGCGCCAGCAGCCAAGAATGGGTAACAGGGGGCTCTGGAAACACCATATATTTT.

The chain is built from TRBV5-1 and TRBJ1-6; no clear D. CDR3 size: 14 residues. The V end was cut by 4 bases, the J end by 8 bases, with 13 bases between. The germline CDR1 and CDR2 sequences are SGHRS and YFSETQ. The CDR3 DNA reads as TGCGCCAGCAGCCTAGAATCGAAGGATTCACCCCTCCACTTT. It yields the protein CASSLESKDSPLHF.

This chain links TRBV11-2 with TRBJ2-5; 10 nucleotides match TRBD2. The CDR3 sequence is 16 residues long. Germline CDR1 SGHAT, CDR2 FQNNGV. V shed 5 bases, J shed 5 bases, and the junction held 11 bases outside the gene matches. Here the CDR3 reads CASSPPGLAPRETQYF. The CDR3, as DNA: TGTGCCAGCAGCCCACCGGGACTAGCGCCTCGGGAGACCCAGTACTTC.

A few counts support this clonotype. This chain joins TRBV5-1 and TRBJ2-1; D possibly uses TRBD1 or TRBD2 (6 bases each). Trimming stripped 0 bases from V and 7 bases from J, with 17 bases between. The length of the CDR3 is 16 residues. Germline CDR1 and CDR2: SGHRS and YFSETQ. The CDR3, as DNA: TGCGCCAGCAGCTTGGCCGGGGGCGGCTCCCGGAATGAGCAGTTCTTC. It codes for CASSLAGGGSRNEQFF.

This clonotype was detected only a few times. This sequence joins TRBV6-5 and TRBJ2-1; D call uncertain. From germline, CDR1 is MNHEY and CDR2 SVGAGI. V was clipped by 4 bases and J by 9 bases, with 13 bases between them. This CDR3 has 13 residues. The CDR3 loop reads CASSSYRFPEQFF. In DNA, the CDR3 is TGTGCCAGCAGTTCCTACAGATTTCCTGAGCAGTTCTTC.

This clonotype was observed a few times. The CDR3 here is CASSYLQGTTGELFF. CDR3 in DNA: TGTGCCAGCAGTTACCTGCAGGGGACCACCGGGGAGCTGTTTTTT. V and J are TRBV6-2 or TRBV6-3 and TRBJ2-2, with TRBD1 as a possible D gene (6 bases). CDR1 is MNHEY and CDR2 is SVGEGT in the germline V gene. V lost 2 bases and J 4 bases, leaving 11 bases between the germline ends. CDR3 length equals 15 residues.

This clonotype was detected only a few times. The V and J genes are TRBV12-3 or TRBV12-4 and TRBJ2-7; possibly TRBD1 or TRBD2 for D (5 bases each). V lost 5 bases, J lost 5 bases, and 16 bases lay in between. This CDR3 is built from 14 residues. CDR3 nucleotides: TGTGCCAGCAGTATACACGACTACAGGAACGAGCAGTACTTC. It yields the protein CASSIHDYRNEQYF.

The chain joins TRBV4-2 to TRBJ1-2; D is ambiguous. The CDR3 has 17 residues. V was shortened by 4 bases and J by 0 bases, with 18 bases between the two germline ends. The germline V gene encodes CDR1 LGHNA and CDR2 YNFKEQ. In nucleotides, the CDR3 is TGTGCCAGCAGCCCAAGGACCTACAACTTCGCTAACTATGGCTACACCTTC. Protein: CASSPRTYNFANYGYTF.

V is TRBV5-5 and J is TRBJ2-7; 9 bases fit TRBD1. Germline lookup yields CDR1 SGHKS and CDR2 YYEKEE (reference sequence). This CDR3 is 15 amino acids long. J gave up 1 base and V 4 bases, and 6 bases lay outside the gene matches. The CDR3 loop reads CASSLSDRGSYEQYF. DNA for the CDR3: TGTGCCAGCAGCCTTTCGGACAGGGGTTCCTACGAGCAGTACTTC.

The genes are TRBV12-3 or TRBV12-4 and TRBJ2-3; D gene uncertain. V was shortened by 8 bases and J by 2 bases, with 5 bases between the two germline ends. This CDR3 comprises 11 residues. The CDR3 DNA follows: TGTGCCAGCCAAATCACAGATACGCAGTATTTT. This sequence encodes CASQITDTQYF.

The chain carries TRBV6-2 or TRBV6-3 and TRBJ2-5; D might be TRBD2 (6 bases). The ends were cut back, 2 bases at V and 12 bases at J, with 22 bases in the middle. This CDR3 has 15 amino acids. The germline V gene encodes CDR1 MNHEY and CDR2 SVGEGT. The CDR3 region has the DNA TGTGCCAGCAGTTACAACCCGGGACTCATGGCGTTAGAGTACTTC. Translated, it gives CASSYNPGLMALEYF.

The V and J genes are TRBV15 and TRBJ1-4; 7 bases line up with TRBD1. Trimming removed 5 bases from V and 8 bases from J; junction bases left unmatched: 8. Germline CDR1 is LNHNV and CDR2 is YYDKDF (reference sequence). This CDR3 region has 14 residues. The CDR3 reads CATSPTGYKEKLFF. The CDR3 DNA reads TGTGCCACCAGCCCGACAGGGTATAAGGAAAAACTGTTTTTT.

The CDR3 reads CASSPSDRNNEQFF. The CDR3 DNA reads TGTGCCAGCAGCCCCTCGGACAGAAACAATGAGCAGTTCTTC. The chain employs TRBV11-2 and TRBJ2-1; TRBD1 might be the D (6 bases). Germline assignment: CDR1 SGHAT and CDR2 FQNNGV. The V end was cut by 5 bases, the J end by 5 bases, with 13 bases between. The CDR3 is made up of 14 amino acids.

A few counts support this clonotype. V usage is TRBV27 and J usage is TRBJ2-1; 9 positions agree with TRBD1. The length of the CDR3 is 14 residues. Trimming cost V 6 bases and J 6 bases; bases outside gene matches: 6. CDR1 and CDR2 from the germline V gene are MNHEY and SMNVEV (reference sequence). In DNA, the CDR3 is TGTGCCAGCAGACGCCGGGACAGGGTCAATGAGCAGTTCTTC. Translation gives CASRRRDRVNEQFF.

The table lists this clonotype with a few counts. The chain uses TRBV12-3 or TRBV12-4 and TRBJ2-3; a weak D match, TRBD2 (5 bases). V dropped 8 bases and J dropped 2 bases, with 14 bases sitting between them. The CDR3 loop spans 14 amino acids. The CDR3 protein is CASSPLRDTDTQYF. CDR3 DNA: TGTGCCAGCTCTCCGCTACGGGACACAGATACGCAGTATTTT.

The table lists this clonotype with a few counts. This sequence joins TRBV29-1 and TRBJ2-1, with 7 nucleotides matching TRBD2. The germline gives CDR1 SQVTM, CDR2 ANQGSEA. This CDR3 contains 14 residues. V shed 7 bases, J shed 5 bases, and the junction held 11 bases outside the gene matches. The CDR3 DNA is TGCAGCGGGATTATTGGGGGGGGAAACAATGAGCAGTTCTTC. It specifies CSGIIGGGNNEQFF.

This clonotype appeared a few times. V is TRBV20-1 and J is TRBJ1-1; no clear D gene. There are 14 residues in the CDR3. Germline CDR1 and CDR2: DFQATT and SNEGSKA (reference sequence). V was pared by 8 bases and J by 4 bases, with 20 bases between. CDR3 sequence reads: CSPAFKTFGTEAFF. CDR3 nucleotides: TGCAGTCCCGCCTTTAAGACGTTTGGCACTGAAGCTTTCTTT.